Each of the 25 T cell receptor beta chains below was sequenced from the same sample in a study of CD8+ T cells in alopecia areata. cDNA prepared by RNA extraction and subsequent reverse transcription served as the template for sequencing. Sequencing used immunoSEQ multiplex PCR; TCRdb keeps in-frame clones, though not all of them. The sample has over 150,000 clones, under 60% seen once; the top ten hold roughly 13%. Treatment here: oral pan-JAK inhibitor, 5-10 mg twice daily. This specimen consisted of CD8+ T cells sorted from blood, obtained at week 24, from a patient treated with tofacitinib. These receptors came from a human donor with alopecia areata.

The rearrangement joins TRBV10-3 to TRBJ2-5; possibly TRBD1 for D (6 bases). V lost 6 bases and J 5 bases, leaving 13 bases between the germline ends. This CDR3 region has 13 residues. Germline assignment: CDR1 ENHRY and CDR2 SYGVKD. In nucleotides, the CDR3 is TGTGCCATCAGCACCCGGGACACCGAGACCCAGTACTTC. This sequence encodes CAISTRDTETQYF.

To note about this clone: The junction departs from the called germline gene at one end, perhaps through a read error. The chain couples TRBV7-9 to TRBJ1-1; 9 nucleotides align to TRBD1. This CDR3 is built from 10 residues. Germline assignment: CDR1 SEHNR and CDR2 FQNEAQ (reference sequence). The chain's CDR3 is CASSLTDRGF. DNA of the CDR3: TGTGCCAGCAGCTTAACCGACAGGGGGTTT.

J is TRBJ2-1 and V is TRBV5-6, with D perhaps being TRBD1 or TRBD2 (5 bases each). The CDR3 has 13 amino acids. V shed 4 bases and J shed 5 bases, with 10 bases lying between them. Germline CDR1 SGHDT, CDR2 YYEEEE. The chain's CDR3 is CASSRDVDNEQFF. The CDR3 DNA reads TGTGCCAGCAGCCGGGACGTAGACAATGAGCAGTTCTTC.

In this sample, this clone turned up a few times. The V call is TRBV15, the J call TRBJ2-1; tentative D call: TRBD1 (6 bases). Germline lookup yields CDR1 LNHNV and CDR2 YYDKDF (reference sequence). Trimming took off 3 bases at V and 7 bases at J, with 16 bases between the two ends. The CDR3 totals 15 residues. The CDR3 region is CATSSRQDGGNEQFF. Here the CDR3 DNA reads TGTGCCACCAGCAGCAGACAGGACGGCGGTAATGAGCAGTTCTTC.

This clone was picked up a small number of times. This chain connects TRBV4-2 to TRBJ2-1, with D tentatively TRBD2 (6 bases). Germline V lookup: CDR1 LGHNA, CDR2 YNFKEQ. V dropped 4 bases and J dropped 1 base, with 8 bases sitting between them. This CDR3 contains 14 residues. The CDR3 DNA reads TGTGCCAGCAGCCCCGGGGGATCCTACAATGAGCAGTTCTTC. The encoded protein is CASSPGGSYNEQFF.

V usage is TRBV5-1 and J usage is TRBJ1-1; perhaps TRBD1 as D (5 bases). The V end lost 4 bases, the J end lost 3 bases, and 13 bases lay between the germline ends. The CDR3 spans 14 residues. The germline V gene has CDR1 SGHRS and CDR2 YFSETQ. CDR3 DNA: TGCGCCAGCAGCGAGGCTGGAGGGGACACTGAAGCTTTCTTT. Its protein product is CASSEAGGDTEAFF. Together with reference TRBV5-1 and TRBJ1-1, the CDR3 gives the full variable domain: KAGVTQTPRYLIKTRGQQVTLSCSPISGHRSVSWYQQTPGQGLQFLFEYFSETQRNKGNFPGRFSGRQFSNSRSEMNVSTLELGDSALYLCASSEAGGDTEAFFGQGTRLTVV.

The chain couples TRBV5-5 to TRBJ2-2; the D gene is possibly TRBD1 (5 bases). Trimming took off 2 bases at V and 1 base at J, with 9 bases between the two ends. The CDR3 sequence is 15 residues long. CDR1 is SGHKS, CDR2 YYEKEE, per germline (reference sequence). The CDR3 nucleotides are TGTGCCAGCAGCTTCACGCAGGGGAACACCGGGGAGCTGTTTTTT. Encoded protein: CASSFTQGNTGELFF.

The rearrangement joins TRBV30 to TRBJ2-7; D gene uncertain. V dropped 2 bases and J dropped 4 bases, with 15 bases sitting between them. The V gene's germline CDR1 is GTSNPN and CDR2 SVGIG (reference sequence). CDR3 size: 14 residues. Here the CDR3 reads CAWSLSAQQYEQYF. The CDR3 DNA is TGTGCCTGGAGTCTCTCAGCCCAGCAGTACGAGCAGTACTTC.

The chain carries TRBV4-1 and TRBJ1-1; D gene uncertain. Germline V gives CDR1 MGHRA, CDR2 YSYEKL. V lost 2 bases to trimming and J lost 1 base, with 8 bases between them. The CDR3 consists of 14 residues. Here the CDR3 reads CASSQLGGNTEAFF. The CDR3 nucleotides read TGCGCCAGCAGCCAACTAGGCGGGAACACTGAAGCTTTCTTT.

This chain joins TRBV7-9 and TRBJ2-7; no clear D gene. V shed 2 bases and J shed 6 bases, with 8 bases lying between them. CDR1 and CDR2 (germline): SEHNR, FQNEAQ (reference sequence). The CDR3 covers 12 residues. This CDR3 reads CASSLSFGEQYF. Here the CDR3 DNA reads TGTGCCAGCAGCTTATCTTTTGGCGAGCAGTACTTC.

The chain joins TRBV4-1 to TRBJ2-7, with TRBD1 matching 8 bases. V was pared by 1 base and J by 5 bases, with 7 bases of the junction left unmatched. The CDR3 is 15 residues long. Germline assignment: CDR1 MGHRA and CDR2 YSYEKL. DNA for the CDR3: TGCGCCAGCAGCCAAGGAACCAGGGGGCTGGACGAGCAGTACTTC. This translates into CASSQGTRGLDEQYF.

The CDR3 DNA reads as TGTGCCAGCAGTTACTCGACATGGGGGGTAGGGAGGGAGCAGTTCTTC. As protein: CASSYSTWGVGREQFF. V usage is TRBV6-5 and J usage is TRBJ2-1, with D possibly matching TRBD2 (6 bases). V dropped 0 bases and J dropped 10 bases, with 19 bases sitting between them. Germline lookup yields CDR1 MNHEY and CDR2 SVGAGI. The CDR3 totals 16 residues.

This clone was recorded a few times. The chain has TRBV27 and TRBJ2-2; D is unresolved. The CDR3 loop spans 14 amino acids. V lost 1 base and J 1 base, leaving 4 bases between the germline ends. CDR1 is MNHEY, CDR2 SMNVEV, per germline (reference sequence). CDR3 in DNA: TGTGCCAGCAGTTTATGGGTGAACACCGGGGAGCTGTTTTTT. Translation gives CASSLWVNTGELFF.

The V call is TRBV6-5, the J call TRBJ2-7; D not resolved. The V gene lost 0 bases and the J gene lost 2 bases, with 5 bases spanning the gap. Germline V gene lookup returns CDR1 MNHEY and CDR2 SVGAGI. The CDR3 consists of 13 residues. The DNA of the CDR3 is TGTGCCAGCAGTTACTCGTTTCCCTACGAGCAGTACTTC. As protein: CASSYSFPYEQYF.

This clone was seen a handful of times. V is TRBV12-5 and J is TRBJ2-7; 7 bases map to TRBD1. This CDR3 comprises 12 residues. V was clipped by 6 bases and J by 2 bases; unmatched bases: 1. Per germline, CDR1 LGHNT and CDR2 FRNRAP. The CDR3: CASGGQTYEQYF. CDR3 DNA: TGTGCTAGTGGGGGACAGACCTACGAGCAGTACTTC. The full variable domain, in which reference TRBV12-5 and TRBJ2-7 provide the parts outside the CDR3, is DARVTQTPRHKVTEMGQEVTMRCQPILGHNTVFWYRQTMMQGLELLAYFRNRAPLDDSGMPKDRFSAEMPDATLATLKIQPSEPRDSAVYFCASGGQTYEQYFGPGTRLTVT.

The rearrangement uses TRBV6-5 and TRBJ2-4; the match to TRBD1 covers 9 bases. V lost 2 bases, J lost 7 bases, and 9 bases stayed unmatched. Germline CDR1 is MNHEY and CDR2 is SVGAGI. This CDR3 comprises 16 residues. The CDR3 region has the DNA TGTGCCAGCAGTTACGGTGGGACAGGGTCCCTGAACATTCAGTACTTC. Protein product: CASSYGGTGSLNIQYF.

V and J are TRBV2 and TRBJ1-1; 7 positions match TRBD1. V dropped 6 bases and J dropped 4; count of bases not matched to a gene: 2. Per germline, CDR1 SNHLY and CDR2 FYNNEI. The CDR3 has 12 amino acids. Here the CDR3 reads CASRAGGTEAFF. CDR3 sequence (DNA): TGTGCCAGCAGAGCAGGGGGCACTGAAGCTTTCTTT.

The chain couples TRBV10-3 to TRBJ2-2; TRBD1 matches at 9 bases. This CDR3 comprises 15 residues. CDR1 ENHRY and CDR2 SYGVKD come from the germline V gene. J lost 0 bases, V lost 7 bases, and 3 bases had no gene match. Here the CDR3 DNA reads TGTGCCATCACGGGACAGGGAGCGAACACCGGGGAGCTGTTTTTT. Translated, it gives CAITGQGANTGELFF.

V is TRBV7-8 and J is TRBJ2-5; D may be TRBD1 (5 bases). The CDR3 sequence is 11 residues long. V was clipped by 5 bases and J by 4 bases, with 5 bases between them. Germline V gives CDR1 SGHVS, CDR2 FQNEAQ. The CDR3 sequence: CASSQGETQYF. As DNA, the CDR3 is TGTGCCAGCAGCCAGGGAGAGACCCAGTACTTC. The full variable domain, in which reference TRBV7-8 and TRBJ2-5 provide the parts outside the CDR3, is GAGVSQSPRYKVAKRGQDVALRCDPISGHVSLFWYQQALGQGPEFLTYFQNEAQLDKSGLPSDRFFAERPEGSVSTLKIQRTQQEDSAVYLCASSQGETQYFGPGTRLLVL.

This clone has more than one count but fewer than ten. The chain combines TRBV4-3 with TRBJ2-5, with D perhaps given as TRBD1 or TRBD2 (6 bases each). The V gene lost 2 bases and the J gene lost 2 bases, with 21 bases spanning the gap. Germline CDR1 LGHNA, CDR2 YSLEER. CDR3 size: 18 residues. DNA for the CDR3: TGCGCCAGCAGCCAAAGGGGGACGCGGCATGGGAGGCAAGAGACCCAGTACTTC. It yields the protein CASSQRGTRHGRQETQYF.

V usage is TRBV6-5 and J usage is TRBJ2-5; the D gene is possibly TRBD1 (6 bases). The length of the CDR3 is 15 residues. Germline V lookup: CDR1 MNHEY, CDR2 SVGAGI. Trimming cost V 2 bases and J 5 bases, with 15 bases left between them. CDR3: CASSYGVGRGETQYF. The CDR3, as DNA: TGTGCCAGCAGTTACGGCGTCGGAAGGGGGGAGACCCAGTACTTC.

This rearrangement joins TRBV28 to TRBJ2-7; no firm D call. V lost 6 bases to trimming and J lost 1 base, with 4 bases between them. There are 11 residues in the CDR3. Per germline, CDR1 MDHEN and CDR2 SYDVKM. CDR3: CASSYSYEQYF. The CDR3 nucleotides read TGTGCCAGCAGCTATTCCTACGAGCAGTACTTC. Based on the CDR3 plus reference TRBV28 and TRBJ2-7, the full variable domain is DVKVTQSSRYLVKRTGEKVFLECVQDMDHENMFWYRQDPGLGLRLIYFSYDVKMKEKGDIPEGYSVSREKKERFSLILESASTNQTSMYLCASSYSYEQYFGPGTRLTVT.

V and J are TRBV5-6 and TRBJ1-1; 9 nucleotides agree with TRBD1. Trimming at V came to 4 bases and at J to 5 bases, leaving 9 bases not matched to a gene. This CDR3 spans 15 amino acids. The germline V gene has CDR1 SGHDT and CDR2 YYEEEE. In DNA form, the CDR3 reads TGTGCCAGCAGCGCCGGGACAGGGATGATGACTGAAGCTTTCTTT. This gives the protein CASSAGTGMMTEAFF.

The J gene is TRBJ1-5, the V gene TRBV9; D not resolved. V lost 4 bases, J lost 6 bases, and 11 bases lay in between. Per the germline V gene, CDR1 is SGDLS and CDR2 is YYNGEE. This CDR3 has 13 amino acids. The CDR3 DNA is TGTGCCAGCAGCCGCGACCGGGGTCAGCCCCAGCATTTT. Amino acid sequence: CASSRDRGQPQHF.

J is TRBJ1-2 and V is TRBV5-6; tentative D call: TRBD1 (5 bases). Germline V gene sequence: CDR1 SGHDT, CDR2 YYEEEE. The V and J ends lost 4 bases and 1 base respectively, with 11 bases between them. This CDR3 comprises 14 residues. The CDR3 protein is CASSDGTNNYGYTF. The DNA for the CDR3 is TGTGCCAGCAGCGACGGGACTAATAACTATGGCTACACCTTC.